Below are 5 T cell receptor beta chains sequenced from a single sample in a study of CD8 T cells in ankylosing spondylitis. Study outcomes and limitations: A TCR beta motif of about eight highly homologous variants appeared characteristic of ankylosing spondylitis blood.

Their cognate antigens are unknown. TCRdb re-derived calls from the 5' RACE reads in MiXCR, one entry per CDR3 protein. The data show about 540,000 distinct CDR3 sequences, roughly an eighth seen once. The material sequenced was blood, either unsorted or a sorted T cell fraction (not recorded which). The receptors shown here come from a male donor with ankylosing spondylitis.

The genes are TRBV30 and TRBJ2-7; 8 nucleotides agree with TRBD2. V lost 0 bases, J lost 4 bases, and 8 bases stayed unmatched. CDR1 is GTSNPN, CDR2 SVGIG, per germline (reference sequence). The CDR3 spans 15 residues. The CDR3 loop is CAWSVEPSGSYEQYF. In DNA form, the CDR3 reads TGTGCCTGGAGTGTCGAACCGAGCGGGAGTTACGAGCAGTACTTC.

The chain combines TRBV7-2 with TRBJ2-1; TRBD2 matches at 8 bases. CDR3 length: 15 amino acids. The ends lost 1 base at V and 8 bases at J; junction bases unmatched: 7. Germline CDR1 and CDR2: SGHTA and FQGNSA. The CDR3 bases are TGTGCCAGCAGCTTAGTATTAGCGGGAACGTATGAGCAGTTCTTC. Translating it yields CASSLVLAGTYEQFF.

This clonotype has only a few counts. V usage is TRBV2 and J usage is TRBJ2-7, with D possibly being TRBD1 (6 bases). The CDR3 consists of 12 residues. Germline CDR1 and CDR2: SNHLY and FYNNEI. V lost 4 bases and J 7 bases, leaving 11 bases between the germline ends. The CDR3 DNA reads TGTGCCAGCAGTGCTAAAGGGGGTGAGCAGTACGTC. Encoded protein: CASSAKGGEQYV.

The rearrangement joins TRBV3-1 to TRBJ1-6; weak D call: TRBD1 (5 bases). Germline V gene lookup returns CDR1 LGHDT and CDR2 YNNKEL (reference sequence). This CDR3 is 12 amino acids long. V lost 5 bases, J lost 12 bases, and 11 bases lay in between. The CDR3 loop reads CASSEGPGPLHF. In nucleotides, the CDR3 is TGTGCCAGCAGCGAGGGACCGGGACCCCTCCACTTT.

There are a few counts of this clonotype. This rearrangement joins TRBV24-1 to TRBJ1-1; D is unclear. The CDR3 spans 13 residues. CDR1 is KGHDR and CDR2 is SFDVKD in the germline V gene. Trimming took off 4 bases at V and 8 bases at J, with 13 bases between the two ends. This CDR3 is CATSDTTGLEAFF. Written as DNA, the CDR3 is TGTGCCACCAGTGACACAACGGGGTTAGAAGCTTTCTTT.